One TCR beta chain is described in this entry. Its target is unknown. This CDR3 has 13 residues. The V gene's germline CDR1 is SGHNT and CDR2 YENEEA. V lost 1 base to trimming and J lost 5 bases, with 8 bases between them. Profiled with immunoSEQ multiplex PCR; TCRdb holds only in-frame clones, not every one. The table records about 73,000 clones, 90% of them present only once. The data derive from a study of graft-versus-host responses after intestinal transplantation. The study's findings and limits: Graft-donor T cell macrochimerism coincided with high graft-versus-host to host-versus-graft clonal ratios in allografts. Ileal or blood samples showed some GvH clones first, and such clones were also found in recipient marrow.

This TCR came from a human donor who was the organ donor for an intestinal transplant. The V and J genes are TRBV11-3 and TRBJ1-1; possibly TRBD1 for D (6 bases). Here the sequenced sample was unstimulated CD8+ T cells sorted from spleen or lymph node cells, taken before transplant. The CDR3 sequence is CASSLARGTEAFF. The CDR3 DNA follows: TGTGCCAGCAGCTTAGCGAGGGGGACTGAAGCTTTCTTT. The entire variable domain, with the rest obtained from reference TRBV11-3 and TRBJ1-1, is as follows: EAGVVQSPRYKIIEKKQPVAFWCNPISGHNTLYWYLQNLGQGPELLIRYENEEAVDDSQLPKDRFSAERLKGVDSTLKIQPAELGDSAVYLCASSLARGTEAFFGQGTRLTVV.